This T cell receptor (beta chain) originates from a study of PD-1 blockade in classical Hodgkin lymphoma. Described time point: cycle 4 day 1 (C4D1), after 5 to 7 weeks of nivolumab. Every patient had relapsed following autologous stem cell transplantation, and cohorts differed in brentuximab vedotin exposure. On this clone itself: As yet, its antigen is unknown.

Germline trimming cut 3 bases from V and 6 bases from J; bases unmatched to any gene: 12. Germline assignment: CDR1 SNHLY and CDR2 FYNNEI. The CDR3 is 17 amino acids. TCRdb keeps only in-frame clones here, not all; method: immunoSEQ multiplex PCR. The data contain 9,000 or so clones, approximately 87% of them singletons. Study-level points and caveats: Similar baseline diversity was found in complete responders and newly diagnosed patients. Compared with healthy donors, newly diagnosed patients reportedly showed lower baseline TCR diversity. Sources of repertoire differences remain undefined, possibly disease activity or prior therapy. Excluded were patients who started nivolumab under 1 year after ASCT, a group that had lower diversity.

The receptor was isolated from a human donor with classical Hodgkin lymphoma. This chain uses TRBV2 with TRBJ2-1; the match to TRBD2 covers 9 bases. Sequenced material: peripheral blood mononuclear cells (PBMCs), taken before the fourth cycle of nivolumab. The CDR3 loop reads CASSEVFGGGAANEQFF. DNA of the CDR3: TGTGCCAGCAGTGAGGTCTTCGGCGGGGGGGCGGCCAATGAGCAGTTCTTC.